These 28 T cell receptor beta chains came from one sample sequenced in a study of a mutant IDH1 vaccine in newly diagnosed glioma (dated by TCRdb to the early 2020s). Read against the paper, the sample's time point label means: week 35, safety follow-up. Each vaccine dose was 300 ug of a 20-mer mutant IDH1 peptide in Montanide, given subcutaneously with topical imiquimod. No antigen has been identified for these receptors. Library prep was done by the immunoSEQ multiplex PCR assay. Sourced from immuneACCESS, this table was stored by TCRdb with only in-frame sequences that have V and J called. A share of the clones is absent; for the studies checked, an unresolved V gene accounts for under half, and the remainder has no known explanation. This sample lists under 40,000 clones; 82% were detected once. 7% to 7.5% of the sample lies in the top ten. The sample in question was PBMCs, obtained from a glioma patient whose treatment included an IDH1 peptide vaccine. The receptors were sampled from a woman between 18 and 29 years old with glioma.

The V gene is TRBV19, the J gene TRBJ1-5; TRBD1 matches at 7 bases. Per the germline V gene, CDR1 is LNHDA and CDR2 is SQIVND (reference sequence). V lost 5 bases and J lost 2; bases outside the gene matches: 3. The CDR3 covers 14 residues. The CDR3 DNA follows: TGTGCCAGTAGTTACGACAGGGGCAATCAGCCCCAGCATTTT. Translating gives CASSYDRGNQPQHF.

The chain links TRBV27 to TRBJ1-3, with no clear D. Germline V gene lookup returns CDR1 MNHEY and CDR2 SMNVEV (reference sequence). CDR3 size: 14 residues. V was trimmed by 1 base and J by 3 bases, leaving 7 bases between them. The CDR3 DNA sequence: TGTGCCAGCAGTTTATTGGCGAATGGAAACACCATATATTTT. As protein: CASSLLANGNTIYF.

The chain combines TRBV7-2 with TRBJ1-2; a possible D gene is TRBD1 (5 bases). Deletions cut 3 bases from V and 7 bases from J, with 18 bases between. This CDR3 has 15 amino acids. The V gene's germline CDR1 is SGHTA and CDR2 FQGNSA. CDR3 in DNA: TGTGCCAGCAGCTTCTATCAGGGATACTCCTTTGGCTACACCTTC. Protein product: CASSFYQGYSFGYTF. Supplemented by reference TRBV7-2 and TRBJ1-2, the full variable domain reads GAGVSQSPSNKVTEKGKDVELRCDPISGHTALYWYRQSLGQGLEFLIYFQGNSAPDKSGLPSDRFSAERTGGSVSTLTIQRTQQEDSAVYLCASSFYQGYSFGYTFGSGTRLTVV.

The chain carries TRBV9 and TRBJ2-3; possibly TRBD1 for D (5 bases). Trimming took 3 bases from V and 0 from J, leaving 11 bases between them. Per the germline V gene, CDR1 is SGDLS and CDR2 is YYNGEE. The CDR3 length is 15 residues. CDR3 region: CASSDTGLSTDTQYF. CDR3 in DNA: TGTGCCAGCAGCGACACAGGCCTTAGCACAGATACGCAGTATTTT.

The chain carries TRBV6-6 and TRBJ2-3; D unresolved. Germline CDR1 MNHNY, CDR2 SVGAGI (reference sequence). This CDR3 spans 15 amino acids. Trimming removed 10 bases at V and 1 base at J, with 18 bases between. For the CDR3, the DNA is TGTGCCACCCTTGACGGTGCCGCCGGCACAGATACGCAGTATTTT. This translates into CATLDGAAGTDTQYF.

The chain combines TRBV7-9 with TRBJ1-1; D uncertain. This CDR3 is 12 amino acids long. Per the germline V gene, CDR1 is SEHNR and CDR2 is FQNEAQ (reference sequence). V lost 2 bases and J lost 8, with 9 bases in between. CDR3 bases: TGTGCCAGCAGCTTAAATACCTTAGAAGCTTTCTTT. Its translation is CASSLNTLEAFF.

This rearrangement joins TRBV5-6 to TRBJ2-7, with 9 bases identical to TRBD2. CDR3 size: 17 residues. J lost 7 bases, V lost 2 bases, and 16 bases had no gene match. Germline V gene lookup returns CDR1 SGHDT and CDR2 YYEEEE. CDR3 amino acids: CASSLGLAGYSLGEQYF. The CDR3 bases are TGTGCCAGCAGCTTAGGGCTAGCGGGATATAGCTTGGGGGAGCAGTACTTC.

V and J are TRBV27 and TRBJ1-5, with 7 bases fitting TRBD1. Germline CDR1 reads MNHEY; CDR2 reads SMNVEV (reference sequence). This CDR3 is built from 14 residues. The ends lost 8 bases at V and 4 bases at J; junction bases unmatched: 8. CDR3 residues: CASATGQENQPQHF. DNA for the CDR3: TGTGCCAGCGCTACCGGACAGGAAAATCAGCCCCAGCATTTT.

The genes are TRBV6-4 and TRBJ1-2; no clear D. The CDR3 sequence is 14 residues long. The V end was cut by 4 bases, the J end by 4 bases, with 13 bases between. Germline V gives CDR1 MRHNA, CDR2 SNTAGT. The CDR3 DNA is TGTGCCAGCAGTGTCTTCTCCGATGGCTATGGCTACACCTTC. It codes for CASSVFSDGYGYTF.

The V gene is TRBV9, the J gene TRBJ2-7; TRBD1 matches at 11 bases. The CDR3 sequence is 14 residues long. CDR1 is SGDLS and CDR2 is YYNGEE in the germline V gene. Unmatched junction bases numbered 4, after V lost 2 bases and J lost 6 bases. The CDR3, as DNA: TGTGCCAGCAGCGTCGGGACAGGGGGTCTCGAGCAGTACTTC. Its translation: CASSVGTGGLEQYF.

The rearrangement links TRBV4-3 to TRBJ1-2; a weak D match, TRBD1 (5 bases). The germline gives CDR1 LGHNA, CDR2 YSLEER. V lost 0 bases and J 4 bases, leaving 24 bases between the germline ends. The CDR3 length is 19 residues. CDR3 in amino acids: CASSQEFPGRGFQSYGYTF. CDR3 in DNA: TGCGCCAGCAGCCAAGAGTTCCCGGGACGAGGGTTTCAGAGCTATGGCTACACCTTC.

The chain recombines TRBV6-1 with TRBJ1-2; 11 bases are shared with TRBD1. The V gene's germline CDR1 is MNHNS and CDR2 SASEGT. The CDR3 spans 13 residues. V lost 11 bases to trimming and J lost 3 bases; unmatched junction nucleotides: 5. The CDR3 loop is CAGTGGAYYGYTF. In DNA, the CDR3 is TGTGCCGGGACAGGGGGAGCGTACTATGGCTACACCTTC.

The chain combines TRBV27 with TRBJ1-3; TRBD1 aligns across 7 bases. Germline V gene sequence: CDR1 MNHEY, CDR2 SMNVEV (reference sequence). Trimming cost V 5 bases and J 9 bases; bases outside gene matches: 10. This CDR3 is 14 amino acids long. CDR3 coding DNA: TGTGCCAGCAGTAGTAACGGACAGGCAGGCACCATATATTTT. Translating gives CASSSNGQAGTIYF.

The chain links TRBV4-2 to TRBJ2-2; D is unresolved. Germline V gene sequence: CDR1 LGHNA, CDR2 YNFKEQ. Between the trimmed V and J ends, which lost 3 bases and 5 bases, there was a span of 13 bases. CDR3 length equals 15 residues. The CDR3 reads CASSQSGEQTGELFF. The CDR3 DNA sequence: TGTGCCAGCAGCCAGAGTGGAGAGCAGACCGGGGAGCTGTTTTTT.

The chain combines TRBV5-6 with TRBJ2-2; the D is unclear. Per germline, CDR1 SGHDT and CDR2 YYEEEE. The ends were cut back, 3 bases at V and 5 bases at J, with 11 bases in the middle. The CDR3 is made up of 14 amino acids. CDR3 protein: CASSSDPTTGELFF. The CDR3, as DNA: TGTGCCAGCAGCTCCGACCCTACTACCGGGGAGCTGTTTTTT.

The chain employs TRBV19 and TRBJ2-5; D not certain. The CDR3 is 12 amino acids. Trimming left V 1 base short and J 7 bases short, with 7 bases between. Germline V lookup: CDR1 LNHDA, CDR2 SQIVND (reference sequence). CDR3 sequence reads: CASSIGGGTQYF. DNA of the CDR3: TGTGCCAGTAGTATAGGCGGTGGGACCCAGTACTTC.

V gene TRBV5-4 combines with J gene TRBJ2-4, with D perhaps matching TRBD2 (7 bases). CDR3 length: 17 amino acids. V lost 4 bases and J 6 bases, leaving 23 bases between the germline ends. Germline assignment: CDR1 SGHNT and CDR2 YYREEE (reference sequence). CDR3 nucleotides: TGTGCCAGCAGCGAGGGAGGGGGGGTCGTCGTGAGAAACATTCAGTACTTC. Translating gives CASSEGGGVVVRNIQYF.

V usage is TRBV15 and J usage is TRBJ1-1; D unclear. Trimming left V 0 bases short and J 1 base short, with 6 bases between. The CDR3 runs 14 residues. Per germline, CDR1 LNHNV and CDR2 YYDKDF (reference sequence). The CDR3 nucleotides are TGTGCCACCAGCAGAGATCGAACGAACACTGAAGCTTTCTTT. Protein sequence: CATSRDRTNTEAFF.

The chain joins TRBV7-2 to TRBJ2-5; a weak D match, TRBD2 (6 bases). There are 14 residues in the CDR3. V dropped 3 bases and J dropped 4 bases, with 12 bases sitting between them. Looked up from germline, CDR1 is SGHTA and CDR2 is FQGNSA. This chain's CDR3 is CASSLFEGGETQYF. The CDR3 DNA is TGTGCCAGCAGCTTGTTCGAGGGAGGAGAGACCCAGTACTTC.

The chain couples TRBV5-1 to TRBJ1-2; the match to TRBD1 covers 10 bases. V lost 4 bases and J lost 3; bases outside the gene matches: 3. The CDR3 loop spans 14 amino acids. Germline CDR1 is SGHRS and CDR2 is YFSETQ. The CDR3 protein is CASSRTGGDYGYTF. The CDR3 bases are TGCGCCAGCAGCAGGACAGGGGGGGACTATGGCTACACCTTC.

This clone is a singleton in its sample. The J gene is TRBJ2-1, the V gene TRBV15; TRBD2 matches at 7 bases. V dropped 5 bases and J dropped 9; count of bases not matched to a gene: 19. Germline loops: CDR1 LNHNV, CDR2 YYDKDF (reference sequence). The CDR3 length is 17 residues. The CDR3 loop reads CATSAVGLVLGYGEQFF. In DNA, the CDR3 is TGTGCCACCAGCGCCGTTGGACTAGTTTTAGGTTACGGTGAGCAGTTCTTC.

The CDR3 DNA sequence: TGTGCCAGCATAGTCTACCCCGACCGGTTAGGGGAGCTGTTTTTT. It encodes CASIVYPDRLGELFF. V is TRBV7-2 and J is TRBJ2-2; no clear D. Germline lookup yields CDR1 SGHTA and CDR2 FQGNSA. This CDR3 has 15 amino acids. V was clipped by 7 bases and J by 8 bases, with 20 bases between them. Variable domain in full (rest from reference TRBV7-2 and TRBJ2-2): GAGVSQSPSNKVTEKGKDVELRCDPISGHTALYWYRQSLGQGLEFLIYFQGNSAPDKSGLPSDRFSAERTGGSVSTLTIQRTQQEDSAVYLCASIVYPDRLGELFFGEGSRLTVL.

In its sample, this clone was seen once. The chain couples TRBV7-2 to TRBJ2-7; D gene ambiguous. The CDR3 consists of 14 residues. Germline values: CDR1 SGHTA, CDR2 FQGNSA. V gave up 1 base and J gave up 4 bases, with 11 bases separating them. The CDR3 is CASSLVGIRYEQYF. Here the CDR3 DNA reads TGTGCCAGCAGCTTAGTGGGAATAAGATACGAGCAGTACTTC.

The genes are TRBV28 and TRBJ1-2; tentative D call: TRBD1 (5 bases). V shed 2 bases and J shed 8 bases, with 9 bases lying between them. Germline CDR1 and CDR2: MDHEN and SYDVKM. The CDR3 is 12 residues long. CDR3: CASSLGAVGYTF. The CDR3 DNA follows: TGTGCCAGCAGTTTAGGGGCCGTGGGCTACACCTTC.

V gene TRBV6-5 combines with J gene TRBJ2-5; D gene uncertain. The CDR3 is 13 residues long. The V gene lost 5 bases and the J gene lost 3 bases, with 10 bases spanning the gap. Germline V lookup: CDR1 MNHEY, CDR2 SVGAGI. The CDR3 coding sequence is TGTGCCAGCAGTACCGGTCTTAAAGAGACCCAGTACTTC. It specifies CASSTGLKETQYF.

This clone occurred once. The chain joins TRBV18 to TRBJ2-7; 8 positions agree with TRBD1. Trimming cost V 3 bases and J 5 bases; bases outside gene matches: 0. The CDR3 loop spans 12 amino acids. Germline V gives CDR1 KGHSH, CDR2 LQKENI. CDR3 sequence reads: CASSPTGDEQYF. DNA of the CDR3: TGTGCCAGCTCACCGACAGGGGACGAGCAGTACTTC. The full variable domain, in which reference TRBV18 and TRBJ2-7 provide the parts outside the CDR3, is NAGVMQNPRHLVRRRGQEARLRCSPMKGHSHVYWYRQLPEEGLKFMVYLQKENIIDESGMPKERFSAEFPKEGPSILRIQQVVRGDSAAYFCASSPTGDEQYFGPGTRLTVT.

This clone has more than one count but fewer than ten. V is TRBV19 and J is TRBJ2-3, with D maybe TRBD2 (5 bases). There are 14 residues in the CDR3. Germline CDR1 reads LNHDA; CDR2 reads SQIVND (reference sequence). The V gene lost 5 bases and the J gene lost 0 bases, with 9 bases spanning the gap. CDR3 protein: CASSLRGSTDTQYF. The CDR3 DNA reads TGTGCCAGTAGTCTCCGGGGTAGCACAGATACGCAGTATTTT.

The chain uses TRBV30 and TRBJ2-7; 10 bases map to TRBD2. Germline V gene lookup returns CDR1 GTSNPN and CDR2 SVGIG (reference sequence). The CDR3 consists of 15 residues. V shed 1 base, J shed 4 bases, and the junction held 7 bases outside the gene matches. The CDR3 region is CAWSAELAGKYEQYF. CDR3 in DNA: TGTGCCTGGAGTGCAGAACTAGCGGGGAAGTACGAGCAGTACTTC.